A single sample gave rise to the 13 T cell receptor beta chains below, sequenced in a study of radiotherapy plus CTLA-4 blockade in lung cancer. Data came from immunoSEQ multiplex PCR; TCRdb stores just in-frame clones and leaves some out. The sample shows tens of thousands of clones, around four fifths of them seen only once. Source: peripheral blood, taken from a patient treated with radiotherapy plus ipilimumab. All receptors derive from a human donor with non-small cell lung cancer whose response to radiotherapy plus ipilimumab could not be evaluated.

V usage is TRBV2 and J usage is TRBJ2-7; 7 positions agree with TRBD1. The CDR3 extends over 12 amino acids. J lost 5 bases, V lost 7 bases, and 5 bases had no gene match. CDR1 is SNHLY and CDR2 is FYNNEI in the germline V gene. In DNA form, the CDR3 reads TGTGCCAGCACCCTGACAGGGAACGAGCAGTACTTC. Protein: CASTLTGNEQYF.

This sequence joins TRBV29-1 and TRBJ2-3; 9 bases align to TRBD1. This CDR3 is 12 amino acids long. Germline CDR1 is SQVTM and CDR2 is ANQGSEA. Losses at the gene ends were 7 bases for V and 4 bases for J; bases not matched to a gene: 3. The CDR3, as DNA: TGCAGCGCACAGGGGGCCCCAGATACGCAGTATTTT. Protein: CSAQGAPDTQYF.

The rearrangement uses TRBV5-1 and TRBJ2-1, with 10 bases matching TRBD1. The CDR3 spans 15 residues. Unmatched junction bases numbered 9, after V lost 4 bases and J lost 8 bases. Per the germline V gene, CDR1 is SGHRS and CDR2 is YFSETQ. CDR3 sequence: CASSAGDRGWDEQFF. The CDR3 nucleotides read TGCGCCAGCAGCGCCGGGGACAGGGGTTGGGATGAGCAGTTCTTC.

This sequence joins TRBV11-3 and TRBJ2-6; TRBD1 agrees at 7 bases. The trim removed 5 bases at V and 4 bases at J, leaving 5 bases unmatched. CDR3 length equals 15 residues. Germline V gene data show CDR1 as SGHNT and CDR2 as YENEEA. The CDR3: CASSPYRGGANVLTF. The CDR3 DNA reads TGTGCCAGCAGCCCGTACAGGGGAGGGGCCAACGTCCTGACTTTC.

This clone was observed a few times. This rearrangement joins TRBV9 to TRBJ2-7; 8 bases are a match to TRBD2. Trimming at V came to 0 bases and at J to 2 bases, leaving 4 bases not matched to a gene. The CDR3 extends over 15 amino acids. The germline gives CDR1 SGDLS, CDR2 YYNGEE. CDR3 sequence: CASSVEVAGTYEQYF. For the CDR3, the DNA is TGTGCCAGCAGCGTAGAGGTAGCGGGGACCTACGAGCAGTACTTC.

This rearrangement joins TRBV2 to TRBJ1-5; 10 bases are a match to TRBD1. Germline CDR1 SNHLY, CDR2 FYNNEI. V was pared by 3 bases and J by 7 bases, with 3 bases of the junction left unmatched. The CDR3 length is 14 residues. The CDR3 here is CASSETGGSQPQHF. The CDR3 nucleotides read TGTGCCAGCAGTGAGACAGGGGGCAGCCAGCCCCAGCATTTT.

This sequence joins TRBV9 and TRBJ2-1, with 13 bases that match TRBD2. Per the germline V gene, CDR1 is SGDLS and CDR2 is YYNGEE. The CDR3 is 17 amino acids. After removal of 3 bases from V and 7 bases from J, the junction contained 10 bases not matched to a gene. In DNA, the CDR3 is TGTGCCAGCAGCGCGTGGACTAGCGGGAGTGGGAGGAATGAGCAGTTCTTC. This gives the protein CASSAWTSGSGRNEQFF.

The chain carries TRBV4-3 and TRBJ2-7; D possibly corresponds to TRBD1 (6 bases). The CDR3 sequence is 15 residues long. CDR1 is LGHNA, CDR2 YSLEER, per germline. V shed 0 bases and J shed 6 bases, with 15 bases lying between them. CDR3 nucleotide sequence: TGCGCCAGCAGCCAAGATCGAACAGGGTCCCGCGAGCAGTACTTC. This sequence encodes CASSQDRTGSREQYF.

By proportion, this clone is medium-sized. V gene TRBV7-9 combines with J gene TRBJ1-5, with TRBD1 matching over 7 bases. Losses at the gene ends were 3 bases for V and 7 bases for J; bases not matched to a gene: 3. This CDR3 comprises 13 residues. Germline CDR1 SEHNR, CDR2 FQNEAQ (reference sequence). The CDR3 loop is CASSFTGEQPQHF. The CDR3 nucleotides are TGTGCCAGCAGCTTTACAGGGGAACAGCCCCAGCATTTT.

V usage is TRBV5-8 and J usage is TRBJ1-3; no definite D call. The CDR3 is made up of 13 amino acids. The germline CDR1 and CDR2 sequences are SGHTS and YDEGEE. V dropped 2 bases and J dropped 4 bases, with 7 bases sitting between them. In DNA form, the CDR3 reads TGTGCCAGCAGCTTCGGGAACGGAAACACCATATATTTT. This gives the protein CASSFGNGNTIYF. Full variable domain (missing parts from reference TRBV5-8 and TRBJ1-3): EAGVTQSPTHLIKTRGQQATLRCSPISGHTSVYWYQQALGLGLQFLLWYDEGEERNRGNFPPRFSGRQFPNYSSELNVNALELEDSALYLCASSFGNGNTIYFGEGSWLTVV.

The chain has TRBV28 and TRBJ1-1; D is possibly TRBD1 (6 bases). Germline CDR1 MDHEN, CDR2 SYDVKM. Trimming cost V 4 bases and J 0 bases, with 12 bases left between them. The CDR3 is 15 amino acids. The CDR3 sequence is CASSSTGAMNTEAFF. The CDR3 region has the DNA TGTGCCAGCAGTTCGACAGGTGCGATGAACACTGAAGCTTTCTTT.

V gene TRBV7-3 combines with J gene TRBJ2-1, with TRBD2 matching over 14 bases. CDR1 SGHTA and CDR2 FQGTGA come from the germline V gene. CDR3 length: 17 amino acids. Trimming cost V 5 bases and J 3 bases; bases outside gene matches: 6. CDR3 loop: CASSPGTSGSFYNEQFF. In DNA, the CDR3 is TGTGCCAGCAGCCCCGGGACTAGCGGGAGTTTCTACAATGAGCAGTTCTTC.

V and J are TRBV4-3 and TRBJ2-3; a possible D gene is TRBD1 (5 bases). Germline V CDR1 and CDR2: LGHNA, YSLEER. V was trimmed by 1 base and J by 4 bases, leaving 12 bases between them. The CDR3 contains 15 residues. This chain's CDR3 is CASSQVVSRADTQYF. The CDR3 nucleotides are TGCGCCAGCAGCCAAGTAGTTAGCAGGGCAGATACGCAGTATTTT.